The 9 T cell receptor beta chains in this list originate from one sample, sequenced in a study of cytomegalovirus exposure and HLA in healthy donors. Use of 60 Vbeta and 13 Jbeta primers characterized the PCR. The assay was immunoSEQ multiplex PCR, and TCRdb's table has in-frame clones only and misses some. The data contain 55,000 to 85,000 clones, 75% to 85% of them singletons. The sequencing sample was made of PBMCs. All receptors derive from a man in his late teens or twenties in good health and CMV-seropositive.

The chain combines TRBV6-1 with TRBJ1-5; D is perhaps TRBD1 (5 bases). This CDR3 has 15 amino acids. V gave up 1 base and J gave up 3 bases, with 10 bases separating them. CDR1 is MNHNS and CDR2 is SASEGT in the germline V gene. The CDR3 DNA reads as TGTGCCAGCAGTGAAGAGGGGCTACTCAATCAGCCCCAGCATTTT. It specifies CASSEEGLLNQPQHF.

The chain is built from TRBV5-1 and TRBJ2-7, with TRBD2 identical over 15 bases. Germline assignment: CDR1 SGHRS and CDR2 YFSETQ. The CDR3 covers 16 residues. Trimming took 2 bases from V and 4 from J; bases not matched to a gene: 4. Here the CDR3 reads CASSFGLAGGWYEQYF. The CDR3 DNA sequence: TGCGCCAGCAGCTTTGGACTAGCGGGAGGGTGGTACGAGCAGTACTTC. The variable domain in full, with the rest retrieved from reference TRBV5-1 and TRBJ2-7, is KAGVTQTPRYLIKTRGQQVTLSCSPISGHRSVSWYQQTPGQGLQFLFEYFSETQRNKGNFPGRFSGRQFSNSRSEMNVSTLELGDSALYLCASSFGLAGGWYEQYFGPGTRLTVT.

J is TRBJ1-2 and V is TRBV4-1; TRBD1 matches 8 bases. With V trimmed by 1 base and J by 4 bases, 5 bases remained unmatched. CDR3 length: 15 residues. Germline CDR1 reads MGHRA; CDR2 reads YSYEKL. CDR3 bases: TGCGCCAGCAGCCAAGGACAGGGGAGAGGCTATGGCTACACCTTC. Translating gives CASSQGQGRGYGYTF.

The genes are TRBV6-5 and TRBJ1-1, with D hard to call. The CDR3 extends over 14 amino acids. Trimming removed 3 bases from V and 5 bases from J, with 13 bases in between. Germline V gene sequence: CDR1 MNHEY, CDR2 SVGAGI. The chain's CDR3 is CASSYYPARTEAFF. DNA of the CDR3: TGTGCCAGCAGTTATTACCCGGCTAGGACTGAAGCTTTCTTT.

CDR3 sequence: CASSQDRNQPQHF. The CDR3 DNA is TGCGCCAGCAGCCAAGATCGGAATCAGCCCCAGCATTTT. The chain links TRBV4-1 to TRBJ1-5; D not certain. V was clipped by 0 bases and J by 4 bases, with 4 bases between them. The CDR3 is made up of 13 amino acids. CDR1 is MGHRA and CDR2 is YSYEKL in the germline V gene.

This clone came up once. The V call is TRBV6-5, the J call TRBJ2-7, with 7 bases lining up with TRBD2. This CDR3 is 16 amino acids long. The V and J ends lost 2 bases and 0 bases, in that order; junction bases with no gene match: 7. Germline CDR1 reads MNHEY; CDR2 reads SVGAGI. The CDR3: CASSYGTITSSYEQYF. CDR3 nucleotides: TGTGCCAGCAGTTACGGGACTATCACGAGCTCCTACGAGCAGTACTTC.

The CDR3: CASSLAQGKDTIYF. CDR3 coding DNA: TGTGCCAGCAGCTTAGCTCAGGGAAAGGACACCATATATTTT. The J gene is TRBJ1-3, the V gene TRBV7-9; D perhaps matches TRBD1 (5 bases). The germline V gene encodes CDR1 SEHNR and CDR2 FQNEAQ (reference sequence). The CDR3 length is 14 residues. V dropped 0 bases and J dropped 8 bases, with 11 bases sitting between them.

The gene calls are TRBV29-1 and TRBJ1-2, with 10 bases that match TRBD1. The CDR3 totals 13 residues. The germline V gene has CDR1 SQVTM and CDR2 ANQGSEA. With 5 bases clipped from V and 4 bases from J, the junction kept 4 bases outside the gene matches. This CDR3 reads CSVHRDRGYGYTF. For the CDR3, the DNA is TGCAGCGTTCACCGGGACAGGGGCTATGGCTACACCTTC.

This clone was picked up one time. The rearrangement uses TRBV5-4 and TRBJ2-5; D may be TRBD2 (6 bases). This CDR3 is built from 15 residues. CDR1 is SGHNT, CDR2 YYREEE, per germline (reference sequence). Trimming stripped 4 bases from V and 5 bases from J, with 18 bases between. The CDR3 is CASSPKEEGVETQYF. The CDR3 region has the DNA TGTGCCAGCAGCCCAAAGGAGGAGGGCGTTGAGACCCAGTACTTC.